This T cell receptor beta chain comes out of a study of T-cell reconstitution after alpha-beta-depleted transplantation in children. Broader study findings: The origin of high day-60 TCRbeta diversity in some patients lay in surviving recipient T cells and thymic progenitors. Newly made T cells mostly supplied T-cell counts and diversity one year after transplant.

Notes on this clonotype: What it binds is unknown.

Unique molecular identifiers were incorporated during preparation of the TCRbeta library. TCRdb recomputed calls from the PCR reads with MiXCR, one row per CDR3 protein. The repertoire holds 530,000 or so distinct CDR3 sequences, approximately 30% seen once, with around a third in the top ten. The germline CDR1 and CDR2 sequences are SGHRS and YFSETQ. V dropped 5 bases and J dropped 2; count of bases not matched to a gene: 7. This CDR3 contains 14 residues. The sample was PBMCs, taken before TCRalphabeta/CD19-depleted stem cell transplant. This TCR came from a boy in the first two years of life with Wiskott-Aldrich syndrome, due to receive a stem cell transplant. J is TRBJ2-7 and V is TRBV5-1, with 7 bases that match TRBD2. CDR3 sequence reads: CASRWTSGAYEQYF. The CDR3 DNA reads TGCGCCAGCAGGTGGACTAGTGGAGCCTACGAGCAGTACTTC.